The 14 T cell receptor beta chains presented below share a single source sample, sequenced in a study of blood T cell repertoires in COVID-19. Generated by immunoSEQ multiplex PCR, the TCRdb table keeps only in-frame clones and is missing some. The data contain about 78,000 clones, about 89% of them singletons. Sequencing was carried out using peripheral blood. The source of these receptors is a woman aged 60 to 75 with acute or convalescent COVID-19.

The chain uses TRBV6-2 or TRBV6-3 and TRBJ1-5; a possible D gene is TRBD1 (5 bases). V lost 4 bases to trimming and J lost 0 bases, with 28 bases between them. The CDR3 loop spans 21 amino acids. Germline V gene lookup returns CDR1 MNHEY and CDR2 SVGEGT. CDR3 loop: CASSLGWRGTTGKYSNQPQHF. As DNA, the CDR3 is TGTGCCAGCAGTTTGGGGTGGAGGGGAACCACGGGCAAATATAGCAATCAGCCCCAGCATTTT.

The genes are TRBV27 and TRBJ2-7, with a tentative D call TRBD1 (6 bases). Trimming cost V 2 bases and J 6 bases, with 17 bases left between them. Germline V gives CDR1 MNHEY, CDR2 SMNVEV (reference sequence). This CDR3 comprises 15 residues. The CDR3 spells CASSLDRDTLGEQYF. DNA of the CDR3: TGTGCCAGCAGTTTAGACCGGGACACCTTGGGCGAGCAGTACTTC.

This chain uses TRBV28 with TRBJ2-5; possibly TRBD1 for D (5 bases). This CDR3 has 14 residues. Germline V gene data show CDR1 as MDHEN and CDR2 as SYDVKM. V lost 8 bases and J 1 base, leaving 14 bases between the germline ends. DNA for the CDR3: TGTGCCAGCGTGAAATTAGACAGCCAAGAGACCCAGTACTTC. Its translation: CASVKLDSQETQYF. The whole variable domain, filled in from reference TRBV28 and TRBJ2-5, reads DVKVTQSSRYLVKRTGEKVFLECVQDMDHENMFWYRQDPGLGLRLIYFSYDVKMKEKGDIPEGYSVSREKKERFSLILESASTNQTSMYLCASVKLDSQETQYFGPGTRLLVL.

The chain recombines TRBV11-2 with TRBJ2-7; D is perhaps TRBD1 (5 bases). The CDR3 covers 14 residues. Germline V gene lookup returns CDR1 SGHAT and CDR2 FQNNGV. Trimming stripped 5 bases from V and 3 bases from J, with 14 bases between. In DNA form, the CDR3 reads TGTGCCAGCAGCCTCTACGACAGAAACTACGAGCAGTACTTC. Translation gives CASSLYDRNYEQYF.

The chain links TRBV3-1 (or the pseudogene TRBV3-2) to TRBJ1-3; weak D call: TRBD1 (5 bases). V lost 3 bases and J lost 0, with 18 bases in between. CDR1 and CDR2 (germline): LGHDT, YNNKEL (reference sequence). The CDR3 totals 18 residues. For the CDR3, the DNA is TGTGCCAGCAGCCACTATGGGCAGGGAGGTTCCTCTGGAAACACCATATATTTT. It codes for CASSHYGQGGSSGNTIYF.

This sequence joins TRBV6-6 and TRBJ1-1; D is possibly TRBD1 (5 bases). From germline, CDR1 is MNHNY and CDR2 SVGAGI (reference sequence). The CDR3 is 13 amino acids. The germline V and J ends were trimmed by 5 bases and 11 bases, with 18 bases remaining between them. The CDR3 DNA is TGTGCCAGCAGTATCCTTTGGCGGGAGGGGGCTTTCTTT. Protein: CASSILWREGAFF.

The chain couples TRBV6-6 to TRBJ1-2; D is unresolved. The CDR3 is made up of 13 amino acids. In germline, CDR1 is MNHNY, CDR2 SVGAGI (reference sequence). V lost 5 bases, J lost 6 bases, and 13 bases lay in between. The CDR3 nucleotides are TGTGCCAGCAGTCCCCCCCGTGCGGATGGCTACACCTTC. Translating it yields CASSPPRADGYTF.

The V call is TRBV7-6, the J call TRBJ2-3; TRBD1 aligns across 7 bases. Per the germline V gene, CDR1 is SGHVS and CDR2 is FNYEAQ. V was pared by 5 bases and J by 4 bases, with 9 bases of the junction left unmatched. The CDR3 is made up of 15 amino acids. CDR3 bases: TGTGCCAGCAGCCTCGACAGGGTCGTGGCAGATACGCAGTATTTT. Residues: CASSLDRVVADTQYF.

This chain joins TRBV13 and TRBJ1-6; TRBD1 agrees at 7 bases. The CDR3 sequence is 15 residues long. The J segment lost 7 bases and the V segment lost 3 bases, leaving 6 bases of the junction unmatched. Looked up from germline, CDR1 is PRHDT and CDR2 is FYEKMQ (reference sequence). The CDR3 region is CASSLAGGFNSPLHF. The CDR3 DNA reads TGTGCCAGCAGCTTGGCAGGGGGTTTCAATTCACCCCTCCACTTT.

The chain joins TRBV7-2 to TRBJ1-1, with no clear D. Trimming cost V 3 bases and J 0 bases, with 8 bases left between them. CDR1 and CDR2 from the germline V gene are SGHTA and FQGNSA. The CDR3 is made up of 14 amino acids. The CDR3 sequence: CASSLARLNTEAFF. Here the CDR3 DNA reads TGTGCCAGCAGCTTGGCCAGATTGAACACTGAAGCTTTCTTT.

V usage is TRBV30 and J usage is TRBJ1-1; D gene ambiguous. The CDR3 sequence is 14 residues long. Per the germline V gene, CDR1 is GTSNPN and CDR2 is SVGIG (reference sequence). Trimming removed 4 bases from V and 5 bases from J, with 17 bases in between. CDR3 in DNA: TGTGCCTGGACCCCTCCGGGTTTCGGTACTGAAGCTTTCTTT. As protein: CAWTPPGFGTEAFF.

The V call is TRBV29-1, the J call TRBJ2-3; 7 bases fit TRBD2. V was pared by 4 bases and J by 1 base, with 2 bases of the junction left unmatched. Germline values: CDR1 SQVTM, CDR2 ANQGSEA. This CDR3 spans 13 amino acids. CDR3 nucleotide sequence: TGCAGCGTTGGGGCGGGAGGCACAGATACGCAGTATTTT. It yields the protein CSVGAGGTDTQYF.

V is TRBV27 and J is TRBJ1-2; 7 bases line up with TRBD1. The length of the CDR3 is 14 residues. The germline V gene encodes CDR1 MNHEY and CDR2 SMNVEV (reference sequence). The V and J ends lost 6 bases and 4 bases, in that order; junction bases with no gene match: 8. Here the CDR3 reads CASRVRGGSYGYTF. CDR3 nucleotide sequence: TGTGCCAGCAGAGTGAGAGGGGGCTCCTATGGCTACACCTTC.

The rearrangement uses TRBV19 and TRBJ2-3; possible D gene TRBD2, 6 bases. The CDR3 length is 16 residues. Trimming stripped 4 bases from V and 6 bases from J, with 20 bases between. Germline loops: CDR1 LNHDA, CDR2 SQIVND (reference sequence). CDR3: CASSRGGSGVMDTQYF. The CDR3 DNA sequence: TGTGCCAGTAGTAGGGGCGGCTCGGGGGTGATGGATACGCAGTATTTT.